The 11 T cell receptor beta chains in this list originate from one sample, sequenced in a study of blood T cell repertoires in COVID-19. Only in-frame clones appear in the TCRdb table, and some are missing; sequencing was by immunoSEQ multiplex PCR. Here the sample spans 80,000 to 100,000 clones, approximately 81% being singletons. The sample comprised peripheral blood. The receptor source for this set is a man in his 60s with acute or convalescent COVID-19.

The rearrangement joins TRBV30 to TRBJ2-7; weak D call: TRBD2 (6 bases). Per the germline V gene, CDR1 is GTSNPN and CDR2 is SVGIG (reference sequence). This CDR3 contains 10 residues. V lost 5 bases, J lost 9 bases, and 11 bases lay in between. The CDR3 loop is CAWGEGGQYF. In DNA, the CDR3 is TGTGCCTGGGGCGAGGGAGGGCAGTACTTC.

The rearrangement uses TRBV6-2 or TRBV6-3 and TRBJ1-5, with 11 bases that match TRBD1. The CDR3 contains 16 residues. The trim removed 6 bases at V and 2 bases at J, leaving 6 bases unmatched. Germline-derived CDR1 and CDR2 are MNHEY and SVGEGT. CDR3 sequence reads: CASSRGDRGGNQPQHF. The CDR3 DNA follows: TGTGCCAGCAGCCGCGGGGACAGGGGGGGCAATCAGCCCCAGCATTTT.

The chain uses TRBV5-1 and TRBJ1-2; TRBD1 matches 9 bases. Germline CDR1 SGHRS, CDR2 YFSETQ. Trimming removed 0 bases from V and 4 bases from J; junction bases left unmatched: 1. The CDR3 contains 14 residues. The CDR3 spells CASSLGGQGYGYTF. CDR3 bases: TGCGCCAGCAGCTTGGGGGGACAGGGCTATGGCTACACCTTC. The full variable domain, rest sourced from reference TRBV5-1 and TRBJ1-2, is KAGVTQTPRYLIKTRGQQVTLSCSPISGHRSVSWYQQTPGQGLQFLFEYFSETQRNKGNFPGRFSGRQFSNSRSEMNVSTLELGDSALYLCASSLGGQGYGYTFGSGTRLTVV.

The chain joins TRBV27 to TRBJ2-7, with 10 bases identical to TRBD1. Germline-derived CDR1 and CDR2 are MNHEY and SMNVEV (reference sequence). CDR3 size: 13 residues. After removal of 3 bases from V and 6 bases from J, the junction contained 2 bases not matched to a gene. As DNA, the CDR3 is TGTGCCAGCAGTTTCGGGACAGGGGCCGAGCAGTACTTC. This encodes CASSFGTGAEQYF.

This rearrangement joins TRBV6-5 to TRBJ1-2; 9 positions agree with TRBD1. This CDR3 is 14 amino acids long. The germline V gene has CDR1 MNHEY and CDR2 SVGAGI. The ends lost 2 bases at V and 7 bases at J; junction bases unmatched: 5. CDR3 in amino acids: CASSYLGQGRGYTF. The DNA for the CDR3 is TGTGCCAGCAGTTACCTGGGACAGGGTCGTGGCTACACCTTC.

The chain combines TRBV7-2 with TRBJ2-1; a weak D match, TRBD1 (5 bases). V was clipped by 7 bases and J by 3 bases, with 16 bases between them. Germline loops: CDR1 SGHTA, CDR2 FQGNSA. The CDR3 consists of 15 residues. The chain's CDR3 is CASTLQAANYNEQFF. DNA of the CDR3: TGTGCCAGCACCCTACAGGCGGCCAACTACAATGAGCAGTTCTTC.

CDR3 DNA sequence: TGCGCCAGCAGCCAAGATATTGCCGGACAGTGGAACACTGAAGCTTTCTTT. Its protein is CASSQDIAGQWNTEAFF. The V call is TRBV4-1, the J call TRBJ1-1; possibly TRBD1 for D (6 bases). Trimming pared 0 bases from V and 1 base from J, leaving 15 bases between. This CDR3 comprises 17 residues. In germline, CDR1 is MGHRA, CDR2 YSYEKL.

The CDR3 DNA follows: TGTGCCAGTAGTATCGTAAGGGGTGGCAGGGCCTCTGGCTACACCTTC. This encodes CASSIVRGGRASGYTF. This sequence joins TRBV19 and TRBJ1-2, with a tentative D call TRBD1 (5 bases). This CDR3 has 16 amino acids. V gave up 3 bases and J gave up 7 bases, with 21 bases separating them. CDR1 and CDR2 from the germline V gene are LNHDA and SQIVND (reference sequence).

The V and J genes are TRBV18 and TRBJ2-7; 8 bases map to TRBD2. The CDR3 sequence is 15 residues long. V shed 3 bases, J shed 4 bases, and the junction held 8 bases outside the gene matches. CDR1 is KGHSH and CDR2 is LQKENI in the germline V gene. The CDR3, as DNA: TGTGCCAGCTCACCGAGGAGCGGGAGAGAGTACGAGCAGTACTTC. Translating gives CASSPRSGREYEQYF.

The rearrangement links TRBV18 to TRBJ2-5; possibly TRBD2 for D (6 bases). The ends were cut back, 3 bases at V and 1 base at J, with 12 bases in the middle. This CDR3 comprises 15 residues. Germline loops: CDR1 KGHSH, CDR2 LQKENI. CDR3 amino acids: CASSPRLGTQETQYF. CDR3 bases: TGTGCCAGCTCACCGCGACTAGGGACCCAAGAGACCCAGTACTTC.

This clone was recorded once. The V gene is TRBV2, the J gene TRBJ1-2; D possibly corresponds to TRBD1 (5 bases). The CDR3 totals 15 residues. Germline values: CDR1 SNHLY, CDR2 FYNNEI. Trimming left V 0 bases short and J 7 bases short, with 15 bases between. CDR3: CASSEALGREAGYTF. CDR3 in DNA: TGTGCCAGCAGTGAAGCGCTGGGCAGGGAGGCTGGCTACACCTTC. Combining the CDR3 with reference TRBV2 and TRBJ1-2 gives the whole variable domain EPEVTQTPSHQVTQMGQEVILRCVPISNHLYFYWYRQILGQKVEFLVSFYNNEISEKSEIFDDQFSVERPDGSNFTLKIRSTKLEDSAMYFCASSEALGREAGYTFGSGTRLTVV.